This is a list of T cell receptor beta chains from one sample in a study of T cell responses to AZD1222 COVID-19 vaccine. Libraries were prepared by immunoSEQ multiplex PCR; TCRdb keeps only in-frame clonotypes and omits some of them. Here the sample spans about 92,000 clones, roughly nine tenths being singletons. Sequenced material: peripheral blood, taken on day 0 of AZD1222 vaccination. These receptors were collected from an adult in good health. Both conserved end residues are part of each CDR3. A D gene is named only where the DNA matches it firmly. Rows give clone size only sometimes, using once, few, many, or a class for an expanded clone.

clone_size | d_call | j_call | v_call | cdr3_nt | cdr3_aa
NA | NA | TRBJ1-2 | TRBV4-2 | TGTGCCAGCAGCCCTCAAGACCAGGGCTATGGCTACACCTTC | CASSPQDQGYGYTF
NA | NA | TRBJ1-1 | TRBV6-2/TRBV6-3 | TGTGCCAGCAGTTACGGGCAGGGTTTCATGAACACTGAAGCTTTCTTT | CASSYGQGFMNTEAFF
NA | NA | TRBJ1-1 | TRBV4-1 | TGCGCCAGCAGCCAAGATGAATCGGGGGCCCCTGAAGCTTTCTTT | CASSQDESGAPEAFF
NA | TRBD2 | TRBJ2-6 | TRBV19 | TGTGCCAGTAGAACGACCTCACTAGCGGGGGGAACCTCTGGGGCCAACGTCCTGACTTTC | CASRTTSLAGGTSGANVLTF
once | TRBD1 | TRBJ1-2 | TRBV19 | TGTGCCAGTAGTAAGGACAGGGGCTATGGCTACACCTTC | CASSKDRGYGYTF
NA | TRBD2 | TRBJ2-3 | TRBV30 | TGTGCCTTGGGGACTAGCGTCAACCCAGATACGCAGTATTTT | CALGTSVNPDTQYF
NA | NA | TRBJ1-2 | TRBV6-5 | TGTGCCAGCAGCCCACAGGACCGCTATGGCTACACCTTC | CASSPQDRYGYTF
NA | NA | TRBJ1-1 | TRBV7-9 | TGTGCCAGCAGCTTATACACTATGAACACTGAAGCTTTCTTT | CASSLYTMNTEAFF
NA | TRBD2 | TRBJ2-7 | TRBV5-1 | TGCGCCAGCAGCTCCGATAGCGGGAGGGCCGAGCAGTACTTC | CASSSDSGRAEQYF
NA | TRBD1 | TRBJ1-2 | TRBV7-9 | TGTGCCAGCAGCCCCACTTTTGTCAGGGGGCTCTATGGCTACACCTTC | CASSPTFVRGLYGYTF
NA | NA | TRBJ2-1 | TRBV6-4 | TGTGCCAGCAGGGCGGGGGCTCGTCACAATGAGCAGTTCTTC | CASRAGARHNEQFF
NA | NA | TRBJ1-4 | TRBV2 | TGTGCCAGCACCAGAGGGGGAGTTGGAGAAAAACTGTTTTTT | CASTRGGVGEKLFF
NA | NA | TRBJ2-7 | TRBV6-5 | TGTGCCAGCAGTTACACTGAGGCTACCTACGAGCAGTACTTC | CASSYTEATYEQYF
NA | TRBD2 | TRBJ2-2 | TRBV3-1/TRBV3-2 | TGTGCCAGCAGCCCCTCTAGCGGGGGGGGCACCGGGGAGCTGTTTTTT | CASSPSSGGGTGELFF
once | NA | TRBJ1-5 | TRBV30 | TGTGCCTGGGGCCCCGAGGCCACTTTCAGTCAGCCCCAGCATTTT | CAWGPEATFSQPQHF
few | NA | TRBJ1-4 | TRBV23-1 | TGCGCCAGCAATAAACAGGGTAAGTATGAAAAACTGTTTTTT | CASNKQGKYEKLFF
once | TRBD1 | TRBJ1-6 | TRBV7-3 | TGTGCCAGCAGCCCGAAACCCCTGGGACAGCCGAATTCACCCCTCCACTTT | CASSPKPLGQPNSPLHF
NA | TRBD1 | TRBJ2-7 | TRBV2 | TGTGCCAGCAGTGGACAGGGGGAAACCTACGAGCAGTACTTC | CASSGQGETYEQYF
NA | NA | TRBJ1-2 | TRBV19 | TGTGCCAGCTCCTGGGGGAGTTCTCGCTCGGTCAACTATGGCTACACCTTC | CASSWGSSRSVNYGYTF
NA | NA | TRBJ1-2 | TRBV5-6 | TGTGCCAGCAGCTTGGTCGGGCGGCGTTATGGCTACACCTTC | CASSLVGRRYGYTF
NA | TRBD1 | TRBJ2-3 | TRBV5-1 | TGCGCCAGCAGCATCGGGACAGTTAGCACAGATACGCAGTATTTT | CASSIGTVSTDTQYF
NA | TRBD2 | TRBJ2-7 | TRBV3-1/TRBV3-2 | TGTGCCAGCAGCCAAGTTGGCGGGGGTGGCTACGAGCAGTACTTC | CASSQVGGGGYEQYF
NA | NA | TRBJ1-5 | TRBV19 | TGTGCCAGTAGTATAGATCGGGGGCATCAGCCCCAGCATTTT | CASSIDRGHQPQHF
NA | NA | TRBJ1-1 | TRBV9 | TGTGCCAGCAGCGTAATGGGGATTAACACTGAAGCTTTCTTT | CASSVMGINTEAFF
NA | NA | TRBJ1-2 | TRBV5-1 | TGCGCCAGCAGCGGGGACAACTATGGCTACACCTTC | CASSGDNYGYTF
NA | NA | TRBJ1-6 | TRBV5-8 | TGTGCCAGCAGACCACCGGGACAAGGGAATTCACCCCTCCACTTT | CASRPPGQGNSPLHF
NA | TRBD1 | TRBJ1-6 | TRBV7-3 | TGTGCCAGCAGCTACTTGGGACAGGGTTATAATTCACCCCTCCACTTT | CASSYLGQGYNSPLHF
NA | TRBD1 | TRBJ1-3 | TRBV30 | TGTGCCTGGAGTGTAAACAGGGGGAACACCATATATTTT | CAWSVNRGNTIYF
NA | NA | TRBJ1-2 | TRBV4-1 | TGCGCCAGCAGCCCCCAAACGAATAACAGGGCGGGGGGCTACACCTTC | CASSPQTNNRAGGYTF
NA | TRBD1 | TRBJ2-2 | TRBV27 | TGTGCCAGCAGCCCCAGGGGGAGCGACACCGGGGAGCTGTTTTTT | CASSPRGSDTGELFF
NA | NA | TRBJ1-5 | TRBV7-2 | TGTGCCAGCAGCTTAGAGGGGGTTAGTCAGCCCCAGCATTTT | CASSLEGVSQPQHF
NA | TRBD1 | TRBJ2-5 | TRBV6-2/TRBV6-3 | TGTGCCAGCAGTTACTATGCAGGGGGAGAGACCCAGTACTTC | CASSYYAGGETQYF
NA | NA | TRBJ1-5 | TRBV9 | TGTGCCAGCAGCGTAGCTCCGGGGCCTTATAGCAATCAGCCCCAGCATTTT | CASSVAPGPYSNQPQHF
NA | NA | TRBJ2-7 | TRBV12-5 | TGTGCTAGTGGTTTGACGAGTAGCTCCTACGAGCAGTACTTC | CASGLTSSSYEQYF
NA | NA | TRBJ1-5 | TRBV7-2 | TGTGCCAGCAGCTACCTAGGGGGGAACAATCAGCCCCAGCATTTT | CASSYLGGNNQPQHF
NA | NA | TRBJ1-1 | TRBV3-1/TRBV3-2 | TGTGCCAGCAGCCAATACCGGGGGATTACTGAAGCTTTCTTT | CASSQYRGITEAFF
NA | NA | TRBJ1-1 | TRBV10-3 | TGTGCCATCTTCGGGACATTGAACACTGAAGCTTTCTTT | CAIFGTLNTEAFF
few | NA | TRBJ2-5 | TRBV9 | TGTGCCAGCAGCAGCTGGGACACCCAAGAGACCCAGTACTTC | CASSSWDTQETQYF
once | TRBD2 | TRBJ2-7 | TRBV7-2 | TGTGCCAGCAGCGCGACTAGCGGGGGGCCCCTCGAGCAGTACTTC | CASSATSGGPLEQYF
NA | TRBD1 | TRBJ1-3 | TRBV19 | TGTGCCAGTAGTCGAGGGGGCCTCTCTGGAAACACCATATATTTT | CASSRGGLSGNTIYF
NA | NA | TRBJ1-1 | TRBV14 | TGTGCCAGCAGCCTCCCAGCCAGGGTCGACACCGAATACACTGAAGCTTTCTTT | CASSLPARVDTEYTEAFF
NA | NA | TRBJ2-7 | TRBV5-6 | TGTGCCAGCAGCTTACTGCAATCGGGGGTAACATCCTACGAGCAGTACTTC | CASSLLQSGVTSYEQYF
once | TRBD1 | TRBJ1-1 | TRBV19 | TGTGCCAGTACCACAGGGAGACAGGGGAACACTGAAGCTTTCTTT | CASTTGRQGNTEAFF
NA | NA | TRBJ1-1 | TRBV5-1 | TGCGCCAGCAGCTTGGCCCCGGGGGCAAGGAACACTGAAGCTTTCTTT | CASSLAPGARNTEAFF
NA | NA | TRBJ2-7 | TRBV2 | TGTGCCAGCAGTGAGGGGCAAATCTACGAGCAGTACTTC | CASSEGQIYEQYF
NA | TRBD2 | TRBJ2-7 | TRBV10-3 | TGTGCCTCCCGATCGGGTAGCGGGCCCGACGAGCAGTACTTC | CASRSGSGPDEQYF
NA | TRBD1 | TRBJ2-7 | TRBV9 | TGTGCCAGCAGCGTAGAGCCCGGGACAGAACGCGAGCAGTACTTC | CASSVEPGTEREQYF